This paragraph reports one T cell receptor (beta chain). Its specificity is unknown. Germline loops: CDR1 LNHDA, CDR2 SQIVND (reference sequence). V was cut by 6 bases and J by 0 bases, with 12 bases left in between. The CDR3 loop spans 15 amino acids. Pooling of second doses given at about 4 or about 12 weeks was done. Sequencing was performed with immunoSEQ multiplex PCR; in TCRdb, only in-frame clones are kept and a portion is missing. The data hold fewer than 150,000 clones, with around 88% observed a single time. This sample stems from a study of T cell responses to AZD1222 COVID-19 vaccine. General observations from the study: Reports say nearly half of spike-specific TCRs go after unmutated variant regions.

The receptor was isolated from an adult who received the AZD1222 COVID-19 vaccine. V usage is TRBV19 and J usage is TRBJ1-5; D not certain. The source was peripheral blood, collected 28 days after the second AZD1222 dose. The CDR3 DNA follows: TGTGCCAGTAGACAACCCACAGTTAGCAATCAGCCCCAGCATTTT. As protein: CASRQPTVSNQPQHF.